One sample yielded the 8 T cell receptor beta chains listed below, sequenced in a study of response to subunit inactivated influenza vaccine. One entry per CDR3 protein, called by TCRdb with MiXCR from the RT-PCR reads. Here the sample spans 860,000 or so distinct CDR3 sequences, less than 25% being singletons. The input for sequencing was PBMCs from blood, taken 4 to 6 days after vaccination. The source of these receptors is a man between 45 and 60 years old who received an inactivated influenza vaccine.

This clonotype was seen at least ten times. V usage is TRBV5-1 and J usage is TRBJ2-1; 8 bases are shared with TRBD2. CDR3 size: 14 residues. V gave up 2 bases and J gave up 2 bases; unmatched junction bases: 0. Germline V CDR1 and CDR2: SGHRS, YFSETQ. CDR3 coding DNA: TGCGCCAGCAGCTTCGGGGGGGCCTACAATGAGCAGTTCTTC. This translates into CASSFGGAYNEQFF.

This clonotype has just a few counts. In nucleotides, the CDR3 is TGCAGTGCTAGGACAGTTGACTACGAGCAGTACTTC. Translation gives CSARTVDYEQYF. This chain uses TRBV20-1 with TRBJ2-7, with D possibly TRBD1 on 5 matching bases. The CDR3 runs 12 residues. The ends were cut back, 3 bases at V and 3 bases at J, with 9 bases in the middle. CDR1 DFQATT and CDR2 SNEGSKA come from the germline V gene (reference sequence).

J is TRBJ2-2 and V is TRBV18; 7 nucleotides agree with TRBD2. The germline CDR1 and CDR2 sequences are KGHSH and LQKENI. V lost 1 base to trimming and J lost 0 bases; unmatched junction nucleotides: 5. This CDR3 has 17 residues. CDR3 DNA: TGTGCCAGCTCACCACGGTCCAGCGGGGCGAACACCGGGGAGCTGTTTTTT. It yields the protein CASSPRSSGANTGELFF.

In its sample, this clonotype was seen a few times. The genes are TRBV6-2 or TRBV6-3 and TRBJ1-2; D is uncertain. This CDR3 has 12 amino acids. Deletions cut 6 bases from V and 8 bases from J, with 13 bases between. In germline, CDR1 is MNHEY, CDR2 SVGEGT. The CDR3 is CASSNYNFGYTF. The CDR3 nucleotides are TGTGCCAGCAGCAATTATAATTTCGGCTACACCTTC.

The chain combines TRBV29-1 with TRBJ2-7; the D is unclear. Per germline, CDR1 SQVTM and CDR2 ANQGSEA. This CDR3 has 13 amino acids. V lost 5 bases and J 2 bases, leaving 13 bases between the germline ends. CDR3 residues: CSVRAVDTYEQYF. The DNA of the CDR3 is TGCAGCGTTCGGGCAGTTGACACCTACGAGCAGTACTTC.

This clonotype was detected a few times. The chain employs TRBV20-1 and TRBJ2-3; 8 bases are shared with TRBD1. J lost 5 bases, V lost 6 bases, and 7 bases had no gene match. CDR3 size: 13 residues. Germline-derived CDR1 and CDR2 are DFQATT and SNEGSKA (reference sequence). CDR3 in amino acids: CSAKVDRGDTQYF. CDR3 bases: TGCAGTGCCAAAGTTGACAGGGGAGATACGCAGTATTTT.

This clonotype has only a few counts. The rearrangement uses TRBV29-1 and TRBJ2-1; D unclear. With 4 bases removed from V and 2 bases from J, the gap between germline ends came to 15 bases. The CDR3 loop spans 15 amino acids. From germline, CDR1 is SQVTM and CDR2 ANQGSEA. The CDR3 DNA reads TGCAGCGTTGTCCTGACTCGCGGTCCCTACAATGAGCAGTTCTTC. It encodes CSVVLTRGPYNEQFF.

In its sample, this clonotype was seen many times. The rearrangement joins TRBV20-1 to TRBJ2-3, with 10 bases that match TRBD2. Germline-derived CDR1 and CDR2 are DFQATT and SNEGSKA (reference sequence). Losses at the gene ends were 5 bases for V and 6 bases for J; bases not matched to a gene: 8. CDR3 length: 14 amino acids. The CDR3 nucleotides are TGCAGTGCTGATAGCGGGAGGTCCCCTGATACGCAGTATTTT. Residues: CSADSGRSPDTQYF.